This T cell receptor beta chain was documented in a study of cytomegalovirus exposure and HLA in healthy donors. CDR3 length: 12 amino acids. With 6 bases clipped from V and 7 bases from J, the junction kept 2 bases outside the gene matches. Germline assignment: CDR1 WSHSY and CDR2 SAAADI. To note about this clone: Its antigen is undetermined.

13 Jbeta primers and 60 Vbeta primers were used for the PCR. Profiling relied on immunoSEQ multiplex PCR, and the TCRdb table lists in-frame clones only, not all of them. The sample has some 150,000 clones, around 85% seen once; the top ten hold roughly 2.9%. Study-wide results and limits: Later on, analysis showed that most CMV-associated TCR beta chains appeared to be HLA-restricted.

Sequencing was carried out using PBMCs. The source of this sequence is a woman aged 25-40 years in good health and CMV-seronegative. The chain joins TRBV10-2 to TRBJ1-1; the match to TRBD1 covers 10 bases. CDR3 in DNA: TGCGCCAGCAGGGGGACAGGGGATGAAGCTTTCTTT. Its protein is CASRGTGDEAFF.